This T cell receptor beta chain derives from a study of T cell repertoires in cytomegalovirus infection. Whole-study context: Both recently identified HLA-C-restricted and well-studied HLA-B-restricted CMV epitopes were used in the study. Both CMV infection and a matching HLA type were indicated by public TCR beta signatures. Study results and limitations: Clonotypes of TCR beta that were HLA-C-restricted and CMV-specific dominated the ex vivo response. Individuals carrying CMV plus the relevant HLA were identified by cumulative frequency of public TCR beta families.

CDR1 SGHTA and CDR2 FQGTGA come from the germline V gene. Trimming took 4 bases from V and 4 from J, leaving 13 bases between them. This CDR3 contains 15 residues. TCRdb re-called the reads with MiXCR, one entry per CDR3 protein. In the table there are about 340,000 distinct CDR3 sequences, roughly 29% of which are singletons. This clonotype turned up a few times. Its antigen is as yet unknown. The chain recombines TRBV7-3 with TRBJ2-2, with a weak D call TRBD1 (6 bases). The source was cultured PBMCs, collected from culture after CMV antigen stimulation. The sequence derives from a human donor in good health (CMV status not recorded). Some clones in this sample may be carry-over from other donors' samples. The CDR3: CASSSQGDGTGELFF. The CDR3 DNA is TGTGCCAGCAGCTCACAGGGTGATGGCACCGGGGAGCTGTTTTTT. The full variable domain, completed using reference TRBV7-3 and TRBJ2-2, is GAGVSQTPSNKVTEKGKYVELRCDPISGHTALYWYRQSLGQGPEFLIYFQGTGAADDSGLPNDRFFAVRPEGSVSTLKIQRTERGDSAVYLCASSSQGDGTGELFFGEGSRLTVL.